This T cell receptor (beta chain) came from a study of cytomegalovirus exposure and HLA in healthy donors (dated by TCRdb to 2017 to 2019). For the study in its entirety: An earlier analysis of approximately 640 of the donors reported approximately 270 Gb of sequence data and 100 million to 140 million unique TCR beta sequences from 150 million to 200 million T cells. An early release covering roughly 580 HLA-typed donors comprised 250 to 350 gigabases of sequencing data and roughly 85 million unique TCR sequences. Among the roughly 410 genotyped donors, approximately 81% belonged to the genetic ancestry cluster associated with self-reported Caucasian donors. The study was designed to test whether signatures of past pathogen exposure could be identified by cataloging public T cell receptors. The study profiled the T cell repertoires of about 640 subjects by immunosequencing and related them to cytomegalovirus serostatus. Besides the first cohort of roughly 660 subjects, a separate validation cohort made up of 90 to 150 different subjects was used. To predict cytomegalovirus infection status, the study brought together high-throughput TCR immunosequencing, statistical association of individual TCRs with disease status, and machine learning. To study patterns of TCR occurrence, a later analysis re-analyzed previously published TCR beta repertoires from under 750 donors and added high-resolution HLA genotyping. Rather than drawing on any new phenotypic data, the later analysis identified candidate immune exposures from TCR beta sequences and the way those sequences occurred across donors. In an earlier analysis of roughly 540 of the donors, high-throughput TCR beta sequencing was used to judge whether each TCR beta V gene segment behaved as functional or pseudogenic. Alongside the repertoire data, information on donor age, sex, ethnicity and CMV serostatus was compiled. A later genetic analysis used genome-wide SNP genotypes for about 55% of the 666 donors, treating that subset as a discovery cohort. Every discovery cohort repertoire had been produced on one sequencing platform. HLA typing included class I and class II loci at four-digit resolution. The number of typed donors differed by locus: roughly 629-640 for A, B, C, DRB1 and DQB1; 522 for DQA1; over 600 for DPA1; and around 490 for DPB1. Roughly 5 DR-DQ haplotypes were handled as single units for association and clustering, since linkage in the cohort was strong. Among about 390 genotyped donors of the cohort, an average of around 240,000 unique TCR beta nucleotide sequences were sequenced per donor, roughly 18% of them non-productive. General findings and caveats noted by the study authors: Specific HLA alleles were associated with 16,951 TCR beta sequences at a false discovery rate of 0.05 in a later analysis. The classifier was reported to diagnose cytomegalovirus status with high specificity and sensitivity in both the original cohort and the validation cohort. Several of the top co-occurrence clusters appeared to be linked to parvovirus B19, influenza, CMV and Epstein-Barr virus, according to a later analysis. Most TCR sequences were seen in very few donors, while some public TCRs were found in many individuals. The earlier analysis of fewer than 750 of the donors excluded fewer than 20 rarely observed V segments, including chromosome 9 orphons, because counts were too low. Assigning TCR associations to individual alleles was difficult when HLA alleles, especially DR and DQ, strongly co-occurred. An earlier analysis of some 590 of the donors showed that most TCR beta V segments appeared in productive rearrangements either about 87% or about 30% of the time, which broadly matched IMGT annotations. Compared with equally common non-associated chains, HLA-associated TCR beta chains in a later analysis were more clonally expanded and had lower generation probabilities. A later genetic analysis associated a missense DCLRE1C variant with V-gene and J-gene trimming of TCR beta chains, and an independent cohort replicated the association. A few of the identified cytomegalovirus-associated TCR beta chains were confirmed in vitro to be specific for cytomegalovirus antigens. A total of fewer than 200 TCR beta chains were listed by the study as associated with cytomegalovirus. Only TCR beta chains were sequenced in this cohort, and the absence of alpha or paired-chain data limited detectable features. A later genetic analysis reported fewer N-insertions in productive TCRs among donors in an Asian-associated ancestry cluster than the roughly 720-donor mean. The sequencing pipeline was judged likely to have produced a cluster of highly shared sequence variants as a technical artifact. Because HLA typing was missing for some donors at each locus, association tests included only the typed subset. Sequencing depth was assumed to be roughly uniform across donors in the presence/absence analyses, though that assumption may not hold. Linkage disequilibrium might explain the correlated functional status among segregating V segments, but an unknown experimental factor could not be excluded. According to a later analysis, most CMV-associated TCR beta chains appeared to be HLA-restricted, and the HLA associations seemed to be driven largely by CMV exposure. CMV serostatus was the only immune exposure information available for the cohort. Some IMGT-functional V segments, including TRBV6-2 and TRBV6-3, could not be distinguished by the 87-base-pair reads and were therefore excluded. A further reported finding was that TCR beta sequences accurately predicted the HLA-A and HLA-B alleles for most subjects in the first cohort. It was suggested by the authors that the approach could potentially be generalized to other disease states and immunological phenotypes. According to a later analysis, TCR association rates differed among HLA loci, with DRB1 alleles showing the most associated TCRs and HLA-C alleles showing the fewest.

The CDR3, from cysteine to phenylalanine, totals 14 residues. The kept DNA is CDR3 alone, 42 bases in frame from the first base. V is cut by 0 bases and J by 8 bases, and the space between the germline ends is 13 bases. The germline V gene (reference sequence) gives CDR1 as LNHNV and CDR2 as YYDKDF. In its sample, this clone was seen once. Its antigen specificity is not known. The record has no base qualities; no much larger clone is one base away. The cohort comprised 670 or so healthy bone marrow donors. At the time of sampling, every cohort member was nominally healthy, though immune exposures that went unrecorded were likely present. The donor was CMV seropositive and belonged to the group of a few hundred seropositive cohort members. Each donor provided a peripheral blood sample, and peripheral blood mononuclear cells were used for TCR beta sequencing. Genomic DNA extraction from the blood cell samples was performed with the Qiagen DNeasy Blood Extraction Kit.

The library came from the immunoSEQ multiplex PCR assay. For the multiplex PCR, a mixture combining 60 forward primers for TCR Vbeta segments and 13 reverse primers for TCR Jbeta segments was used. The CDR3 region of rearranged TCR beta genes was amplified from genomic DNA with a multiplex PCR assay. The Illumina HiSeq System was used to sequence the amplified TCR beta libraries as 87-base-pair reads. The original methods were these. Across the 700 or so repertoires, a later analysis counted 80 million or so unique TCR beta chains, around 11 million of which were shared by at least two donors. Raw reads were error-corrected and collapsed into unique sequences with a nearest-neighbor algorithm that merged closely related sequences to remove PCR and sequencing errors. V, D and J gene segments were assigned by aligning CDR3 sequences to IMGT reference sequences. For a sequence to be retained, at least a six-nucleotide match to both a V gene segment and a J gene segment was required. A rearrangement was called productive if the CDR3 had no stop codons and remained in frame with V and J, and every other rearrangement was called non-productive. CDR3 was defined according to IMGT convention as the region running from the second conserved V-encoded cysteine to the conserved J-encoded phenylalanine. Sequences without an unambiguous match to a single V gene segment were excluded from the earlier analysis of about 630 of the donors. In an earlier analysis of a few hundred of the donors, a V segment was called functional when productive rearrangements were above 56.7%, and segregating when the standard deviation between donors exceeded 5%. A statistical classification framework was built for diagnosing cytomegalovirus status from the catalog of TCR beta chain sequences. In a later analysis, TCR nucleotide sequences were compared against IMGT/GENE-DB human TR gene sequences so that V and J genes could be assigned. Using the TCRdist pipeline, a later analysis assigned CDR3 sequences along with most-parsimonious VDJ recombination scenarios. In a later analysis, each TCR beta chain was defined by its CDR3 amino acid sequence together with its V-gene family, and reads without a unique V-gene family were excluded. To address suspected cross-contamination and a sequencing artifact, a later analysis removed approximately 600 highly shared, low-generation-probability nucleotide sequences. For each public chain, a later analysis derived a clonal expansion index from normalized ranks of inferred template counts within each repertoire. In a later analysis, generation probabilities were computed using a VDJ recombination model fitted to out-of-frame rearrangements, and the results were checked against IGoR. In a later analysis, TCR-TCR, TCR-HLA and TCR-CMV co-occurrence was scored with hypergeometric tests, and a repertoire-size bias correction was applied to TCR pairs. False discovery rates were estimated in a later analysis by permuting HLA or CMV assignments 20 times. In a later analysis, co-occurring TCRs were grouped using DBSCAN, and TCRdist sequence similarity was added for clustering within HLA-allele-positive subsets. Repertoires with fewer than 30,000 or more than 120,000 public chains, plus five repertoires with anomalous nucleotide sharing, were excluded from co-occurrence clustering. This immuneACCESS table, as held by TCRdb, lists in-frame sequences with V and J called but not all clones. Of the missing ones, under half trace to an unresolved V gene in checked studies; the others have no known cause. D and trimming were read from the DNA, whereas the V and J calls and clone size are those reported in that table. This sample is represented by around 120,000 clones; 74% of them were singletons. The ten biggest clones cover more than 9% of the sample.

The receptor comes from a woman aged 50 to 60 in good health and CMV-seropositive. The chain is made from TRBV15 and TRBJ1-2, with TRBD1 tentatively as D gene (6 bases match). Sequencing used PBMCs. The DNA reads TGTGCCACCAGCAGAGATTCAGGGGCGGGCGGCTACACCTTC. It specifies CATSRDSGAGGYTF. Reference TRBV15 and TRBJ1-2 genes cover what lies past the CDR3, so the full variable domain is DAMVIQNPRYQVTQFGKPVTLSCSQTLNHNVMYWYQQKSSQAPKLLFHYYDKDFNNEADTPDNFQSRRPNTSFCFLDIRSPGLGDTAMYLCATSRDSGAGGYTFGSGTRLTVV.